Many counts were recorded for the clone carrying this TCR beta chain. Its cognate antigen is unknown. Trimming cost V 6 bases and J 2 bases, with 11 bases left between them. CDR3 length: 13 amino acids. Per the germline V gene, CDR1 is DFQATT and CDR2 is SNEGSKA (reference sequence). Next came a second PCR, run for about 6 to 12 cycles, which used a sample-barcoded 5' primer along with a J-beta primer mix. In TCRdb, the 5' RACE reads were re-called with MiXCR into one record per CDR3 protein. The data contain 450,000 to 650,000 distinct CDR3 sequences, 24% of them singletons. The sample belongs to a study of blood T cells in healthy people across ages. Points from the study as a whole: Expanded clonotype changes were possibly confounded by unknown donor CMV status.

This same sample was also part of a study on T cells of mothers and their children. That paper adds: Once extracted, all RNA went into cDNA synthesis at approximately 1.5 ug per 15 ul. Related mother-child pairs showed slightly, non-significantly higher overlap than unrelated pairs. Evidence of persistent microchimeric T cell clones was absent.

This TCR was sampled from a boy aged 5-17 years in good health. Specimen: blood. The genes are TRBV20-1 and TRBJ2-4; possibly TRBD1 for D (5 bases). The CDR3 loop reads CSATWTTKNIQYF. For the CDR3, the DNA is TGCAGTGCCACGTGGACAACCAAAAACATTCAGTACTTC.